The rows below give T cell receptor beta chains drawn from one sample of a study of cytomegalovirus exposure and HLA in healthy donors. The repertoire was sequenced with immunoSEQ multiplex PCR; TCRdb's copy has only in-frame clones and lacks some. This sample has over 95,000 clones, with about 79% found just once. Sequenced input: PBMCs. The source is a woman aged 18-30 years in good health and CMV-seronegative. Each CDR3 is given with its conserved first and last residue. A D gene is named only where the DNA matches it firmly. Size tells how often a clone was seen (once, few, many) or the class of an expanded clone, and some rows leave it out.

d_call j_call v_call clone_size cdr3_aa cdr3_nt
TRBD2 TRBJ2-1 TRBV7-2 - CASSQVAGHNEQFF TGTGCCAGCAGCCAAGTAGCGGGACACAATGAGCAGTTCTTC
TRBD2 TRBJ2-3 TRBV4-3 few CASSRGTSVYTDTQYF TGCGCCAGCAGCCGCGGGACTAGCGTGTACACAGATACGCAGTATTTT
TRBD2 TRBJ2-1 TRBV2 - CASRTGTRADEQFF TGTGCCAGCAGGACCGGGACTAGGGCCGATGAGCAGTTCTTC
TRBD2 TRBJ2-7 TRBV7-9 - CASSLAGTSDPLYEQYF TGTGCCAGCAGCTTAGCCGGGACTAGCGATCCTCTCTACGAGCAGTACTTC
- TRBJ1-4 TRBV7-8 - CASSAIDATNEKLFF TGTGCCAGCAGCGCTATAGATGCAACTAATGAAAAACTGTTTTTT
- TRBJ2-1 TRBV7-6 once CASSLDPAGSQFF TGTGCCAGCAGCTTAGATCCGGCGGGATCGCAGTTCTTC
- TRBJ2-7 TRBV7-9 - CASSLAGASFGEQYF TGTGCCAGCAGCTTAGCGGGGGCATCCTTCGGCGAGCAGTACTTC
TRBD1 TRBJ1-1 TRBV6-5 few CASRTGKEAFF TGTGCCAGCAGGACAGGGAAAGAAGCTTTCTTT
TRBD1 TRBJ1-2 TRBV2 once CASSPSGGGDYGYTF TGTGCCAGCAGCCCATCAGGAGGGGGCGACTATGGCTACACCTTC
TRBD1 TRBJ1-4 TRBV28 - CASSPGQGSWEKLFF TGTGCCAGCAGCCCGGGACAGGGTAGCTGGGAAAAACTGTTTTTT